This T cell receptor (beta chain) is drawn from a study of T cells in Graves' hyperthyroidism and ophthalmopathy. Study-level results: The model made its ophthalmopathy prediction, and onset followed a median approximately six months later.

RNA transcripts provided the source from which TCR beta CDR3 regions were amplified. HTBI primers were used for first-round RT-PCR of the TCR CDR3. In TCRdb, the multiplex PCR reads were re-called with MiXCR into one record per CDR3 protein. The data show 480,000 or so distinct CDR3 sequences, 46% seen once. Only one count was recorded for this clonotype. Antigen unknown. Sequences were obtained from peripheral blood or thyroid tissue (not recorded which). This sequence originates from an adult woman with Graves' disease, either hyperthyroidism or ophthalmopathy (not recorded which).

The CDR3 reads CASSSSLAQETQYF. Written as DNA, the CDR3 is TGTGCCAGCAGCTCGTCCCTAGCTCAAGAGACCCAGTACTTC. The chain employs TRBV11-2 and TRBJ2-5; tentative D call: TRBD2 (5 bases). Trimming took 4 bases from V and 2 from J, leaving 11 bases between them. CDR3 length equals 14 residues. The germline gives CDR1 SGHAT, CDR2 FQNNGV.